This is a list of T cell receptor beta chains from one sample in a study of control samples from healthy donors and cancer patients. Only in-frame clones appear in the TCRdb table, and some are missing; sequencing was by immunoSEQ multiplex PCR. The data hold roughly 100,000 clones, with about 83% observed a single time. Sequenced input: blood. The receptors here all came from a woman in her forties or fifties in good health. Both conserved end residues are part of each CDR3. D genes are given only for firm matches. Size tells how often a clone was seen (once, few, many) or the class of an expanded clone, and some rows leave it out.

V	size	J	D	DNA	CDR3
TRBV25-1	-	TRBJ2-7	-	TGTGCCAGCAGTGAATTAGGTTACGAGCAGTACTTC	CASSELGYEQYF
TRBV11-3	-	TRBJ1-1	-	TGTGCCAGCAGCTTACCAAACACTGAAGCTTTCTTT	CASSLPNTEAFF
TRBV27	once	TRBJ2-7	TRBD1	TGTGCCAGCAGTCCCTCCCGCGACAGGGTTAGAGAGCAGTACTTC	CASSPSRDRVREQYF
TRBV7-6	-	TRBJ2-7	TRBD2	TGTGCCAGCAGCTTAGGTGTGGCGGGAGGGAATACCTACGAGCAGTACTTC	CASSLGVAGGNTYEQYF
TRBV27	-	TRBJ2-3	-	TGTGCCAGCAGTTTAATGGCAGACAGCACAGATACGCAGTATTTT	CASSLMADSTDTQYF
TRBV9	-	TRBJ2-7	TRBD2	TGTGCCAGCAGCGCGGGACTAGCGGACGCCTACGAGCAGTACTTC	CASSAGLADAYEQYF
TRBV27	-	TRBJ1-5	TRBD1	TGTGCCAGCAGCCAAGGACAGGGAATTAATCAGCCCCAGCATTTT	CASSQGQGINQPQHF
TRBV14	few	TRBJ1-3	-	TGTGCCAGCAGCCAAGGTCGTAGATTAAGCTCTGGAAACACCATATATTTT	CASSQGRRLSSGNTIYF
TRBV27	-	TRBJ1-5	-	TGTGCCAGCCACGGCCAGGGGAGAGATAACAATCAGCCCCAGCATTTT	CASHGQGRDNNQPQHF
TRBV13	-	TRBJ1-1	TRBD1	TGTGCCAGCAGCCCCGCTCGGGACAGCCAAGAAGCTTTCTTT	CASSPARDSQEAFF
TRBV28	-	TRBJ1-2	-	TGTGCCAGCAGTTTCCCCCCCGCGGGGCCGGGCTACACCTTC	CASSFPPAGPGYTF
TRBV4-2	-	TRBJ1-1	-	TGTGCCAGCAGCCACGCTGGTTGGGACATCTACACTGAAGCTTTCTTT	CASSHAGWDIYTEAFF
TRBV19	-	TRBJ1-1	-	TGTGCCAGTAGTATGGCTTCGGGGGGGAATGAAGCTTTCTTT	CASSMASGGNEAFF
TRBV24-1	-	TRBJ2-1	TRBD2	TGTGCCACCAGTGATAACCCATTCCGCCTGGCTAGCGGGGGGCTATCCTACAATGAGCAGTTCTTC	CATSDNPFRLASGGLSYNEQFF
TRBV6-6	-	TRBJ1-2	TRBD1	TGTGCCAGCAGTTACCCAAGAGAGGGGGCCGCGTATGGCTACACCTTC	CASSYPREGAAYGYTF
TRBV5-1	-	TRBJ2-5	TRBD2	TGCGCCAGCAGCCGACTAGCGGGGAAGCAAGAGACCCAGTACTTC	CASSRLAGKQETQYF
TRBV7-2	-	TRBJ1-1	-	TGTGCCAGCAGCTTCCCGAATTATAACACTGAAGCTTTCTTT	CASSFPNYNTEAFF
TRBV7-2	-	TRBJ2-4	TRBD1	TGTGCCAGCAGCTTAGGTACAGGGGGTCTGAACATTCAGTACTTC	CASSLGTGGLNIQYF
TRBV19	-	TRBJ1-2	TRBD1	TGTGCCAGTAGTACGACAGGGGGCATCTATGGCTACACCTTC	CASSTTGGIYGYTF
TRBV2	-	TRBJ1-1	-	TGTGCCAGCACCCCCTCGACAGAGAACACTGAAGCTTTCTTT	CASTPSTENTEAFF